These 21 T cell receptor beta chains were sequenced from one sample in a study of blood T cell repertoires in COVID-19 (dated by TCRdb to the early 2020s). Library creation used the immunoSEQ multiplex PCR assay. In TCRdb, the immuneACCESS table is reduced to in-frame sequences with V and J assigned. These tables do not hold every clone; where another copy was compared, an unresolved V gene accounts for under half, and the others remain unexplained. The sample table lists tens of thousands of clones, approximately 82% of them with a count of one. In total, the top ten clones hold about a third of the sample. Sequencing input: peripheral blood. The receptors stem from a human donor in a cohort sampled during active COVID-19.

The chain links TRBV10-2 to TRBJ1-5; 10 nucleotides line up with TRBD1. The CDR3 has 14 amino acids. The ends lost 5 bases at V and 9 bases at J; junction bases unmatched: 7. CDR1 and CDR2 from the germline V gene are WSHSY and SAAADI. The CDR3 spells CASSHRDRGRPQHF. In nucleotides, the CDR3 is TGCGCCAGCAGTCATCGGGACAGGGGCCGGCCCCAGCATTTT.

The chain employs TRBV12-3 or TRBV12-4 and TRBJ1-2; unclear D gene. The CDR3 length is 11 residues. V was trimmed by 6 bases and J by 8 bases, leaving 10 bases between them. The CDR3 region is CASRRAGGYTF. The DNA for the CDR3 is TGTGCCAGCAGACGGGCGGGCGGCTACACCTTC.

The CDR3 protein is CASSQDGQGGSPLHF. Here the CDR3 DNA reads TGTGCCAGCAGCCAAGACGGACAGGGAGGTTCACCCCTCCACTTT. V is TRBV14 and J is TRBJ1-6, with 8 bases aligning to TRBD1. Trimming at V came to 0 bases and at J to 9 bases, leaving 4 bases not matched to a gene. The CDR3 is 15 amino acids. Germline CDR1 is SGHDN and CDR2 is FVKESK.

The chain couples TRBV5-6 to TRBJ1-2; maybe TRBD1 (5 bases). Trimming cost V 6 bases and J 2 bases, with 20 bases left between them. The CDR3 consists of 16 residues. Germline lookup yields CDR1 SGHDT and CDR2 YYEEEE. The DNA for the CDR3 is TGTGCCAGCAACTTCGAACTCCGCCGGACAAACTATGGCTACACCTTC. Its translation: CASNFELRRTNYGYTF.

The V and J genes are TRBV6-2 or TRBV6-3 and TRBJ2-4; TRBD1 matches at 7 bases. With V trimmed by 6 bases and J by 6 bases, 5 bases remained unmatched. The V gene's germline CDR1 is MNHEY and CDR2 SVGEGT. The CDR3 spans 13 residues. The CDR3 sequence is CASSHGTVNIQYF. CDR3 sequence (DNA): TGTGCCAGCAGCCATGGGACAGTAAACATTCAGTACTTC.

In its sample, this clone ranks as medium-sized. The genes are TRBV6-4 and TRBJ1-2, with TRBD1 matching 8 bases. The junction had 6 bases not matched to a gene; V was cut back by 2 bases and J by 4 bases. The CDR3 has 15 amino acids. CDR1 and CDR2 from the germline V gene are MRHNA and SNTAGT. This CDR3 reads CASSDTGQALYGYTF. CDR3 sequence (DNA): TGTGCCAGCAGTGACACGGGACAGGCACTCTATGGCTACACCTTC.

The gene calls are TRBV29-1 and TRBJ2-2, with 9 positions matching TRBD1. This CDR3 has 13 residues. The V segment lost 7 bases and the J segment 5 bases; nucleotides outside the gene matches: 5. Germline CDR1 and CDR2: SQVTM and ANQGSEA. Written as DNA, the CDR3 is TGCAGCGACGGACAGGGGTCGACCGGGGAGCTGTTTTTT. This encodes CSDGQGSTGELFF.

The chain joins TRBV6-6 to TRBJ2-7; 7 bases are shared with TRBD1. This CDR3 has 18 residues. Trimming cost V 5 bases and J 3 bases; bases outside gene matches: 19. The germline CDR1 and CDR2 sequences are MNHNY and SVGAGI (reference sequence). The CDR3 sequence: CASSQLPKTGSGIYEQYF. CDR3 bases: TGTGCCAGCAGTCAACTCCCCAAGACAGGGTCAGGGATCTACGAGCAGTACTTC.

In this sample, this clone turned up a few times. The rearrangement uses TRBV30 and TRBJ2-7, with D possibly being TRBD1 (5 bases). Germline CDR1 reads GTSNPN; CDR2 reads SVGIG (reference sequence). The germline V and J ends were trimmed by 2 bases and 6 bases, with 11 bases remaining between them. CDR3 length equals 12 residues. This chain's CDR3 is CAWSKGLSEQYF. The CDR3 DNA sequence: TGTGCCTGGAGTAAGGGGCTCAGCGAGCAGTACTTC.

The chain uses TRBV11-2 and TRBJ2-1, with 9 bases that match TRBD2. Unmatched junction bases numbered 2, after V lost 0 bases and J lost 5 bases. The CDR3 runs to 15 residues. CDR1 is SGHAT and CDR2 is FQNNGV in the germline V gene. DNA for the CDR3: TGTGCCAGCAGCTTAGAAAGGACTAGCGACAATGAGCAGTTCTTC. This gives the protein CASSLERTSDNEQFF.

The rearrangement uses TRBV7-2 and TRBJ2-6; D may be TRBD1 (5 bases). CDR3 length equals 15 residues. CDR1 is SGHTA, CDR2 FQGNSA, per germline. The germline V and J ends were trimmed by 7 bases and 5 bases, with 15 bases remaining between them. The DNA of the CDR3 is TGTGCCAGCACCATCCCAGGGTCTCGGGCCAACGTCCTGACTTTC. This encodes CASTIPGSRANVLTF.

The chain links TRBV3-1 (or the pseudogene TRBV3-2) to TRBJ2-3, with TRBD1 identical over 8 bases. Germline CDR1 LGHDT, CDR2 YNNKEL (reference sequence). The CDR3 runs to 15 residues. V shed 1 base, J shed 6 bases, and the junction held 6 bases outside the gene matches. CDR3 in DNA: TGTGCCAGCAGCCAAGGGACAGGGTGGATGGATACGCAGTATTTT. Amino acids: CASSQGTGWMDTQYF.

The chain has TRBV5-1 and TRBJ2-7; TRBD1 matches 7 bases. Per the germline V gene, CDR1 is SGHRS and CDR2 is YFSETQ. The CDR3 runs 15 residues. Unmatched junction bases numbered 10, after V lost 4 bases and J lost 3 bases. The CDR3 sequence is CASSQGVHRGYEQYF. As DNA, the CDR3 is TGCGCCAGCAGCCAGGGGGTCCACCGAGGCTACGAGCAGTACTTC.

The chain carries TRBV29-1 and TRBJ2-7; 9 bases line up with TRBD1. Germline CDR1 and CDR2: SQVTM and ANQGSEA. This CDR3 contains 13 residues. Trimming took 7 bases from V and 6 from J; bases not matched to a gene: 10. The CDR3 loop is CSASADRGSEQYF. The CDR3, as DNA: TGCAGCGCCTCCGCGGACAGGGGTAGCGAGCAGTACTTC.

CDR3: CASSPGFGDTEAFF. In nucleotides, the CDR3 is TGTGCCAGCAGCCCAGGGTTCGGCGACACTGAAGCTTTCTTT. The rearrangement links TRBV7-2 to TRBJ1-1, with D possibly matching TRBD1 (5 bases). Germline lookup yields CDR1 SGHTA and CDR2 FQGNSA. The CDR3 covers 14 residues. V dropped 5 bases and J dropped 3 bases, with 13 bases sitting between them.

This chain connects TRBV7-2 to TRBJ2-5, with D maybe TRBD2 (6 bases). V lost 3 bases to trimming and J lost 2 bases, with 19 bases between them. CDR1 and CDR2 from the germline V gene are SGHTA and FQGNSA. The CDR3 has 17 amino acids. The CDR3 reads CASSLEFSGSHQETQYF. DNA of the CDR3: TGTGCCAGCAGCTTGGAGTTTAGCGGCTCACATCAAGAGACCCAGTACTTC.

In DNA, the CDR3 is TGTGCCAGCAGCGGTGGGGACAAACTCACGAGCGAGCAGTACTTC. It is translated as CASSGGDKLTSEQYF. The rearrangement uses TRBV5-4 and TRBJ2-7; D may be TRBD1 (6 bases). CDR1 is SGHNT, CDR2 YYREEE, per germline (reference sequence). V lost 4 bases, J lost 6 bases, and 20 bases lay in between. This CDR3 is built from 15 residues.

CDR3 nucleotide sequence: TGTGCCAGACAGGGGAGGGACACCGGGGAGCTGTTTTTT. Translated, it gives CARQGRDTGELFF. The chain uses TRBV30 and TRBJ2-2, with D maybe TRBD1 (8 bases). V shed 8 bases and J shed 3 bases, with 13 bases lying between them. Germline V gene data show CDR1 as GTSNPN and CDR2 as SVGIG (reference sequence). This CDR3 is built from 13 residues.

The chain carries TRBV7-2 and TRBJ1-3; D may be TRBD1 (5 bases). Per the germline V gene, CDR1 is SGHTA and CDR2 is FQGNSA. The germline V and J ends were trimmed by 7 bases and 2 bases, with 18 bases remaining between them. The CDR3 spans 16 residues. CDR3 in amino acids: CASNLAGVGTGNTIYF. In DNA form, the CDR3 reads TGTGCCAGCAACCTGGCGGGGGTGGGGACTGGAAACACCATATATTTT.

The chain employs TRBV18 and TRBJ2-7; tentative D call: TRBD1 (6 bases). Germline assignment: CDR1 KGHSH and CDR2 LQKENI. The CDR3 consists of 15 residues. Trimming removed 2 bases from V and 2 bases from J, with 13 bases in between. CDR3 protein: CASSPTLGQTYEQYF. The DNA of the CDR3 is TGTGCCAGCTCACCAACATTAGGACAGACCTACGAGCAGTACTTC.

The CDR3, as DNA: TGTGCCAGCAGCCAGAGGGATGAGCAGTTCTTC. It is translated as CASSQRDEQFF. The chain joins TRBV5-5 to TRBJ2-1, with D tentatively TRBD2 (5 bases). V lost 4 bases and J lost 8, with 7 bases in between. CDR3 length: 11 residues. CDR1 is SGHKS and CDR2 is YYEKEE in the germline V gene (reference sequence). The full variable domain, in which reference TRBV5-5 and TRBJ2-1 provide the parts outside the CDR3, is DAGVTQSPTHLIKTRGQQVTLRCSPISGHKSVSWYQQVLGQGPQFIFQYYEKEERGRGNFPDRFSARQFPNYSSELNVNALLLGDSALYLCASSQRDEQFFGPGTRLTVL.